One and the same sample provided the 7 T cell receptor beta chains below, sequenced in a study of T cells after posttransplantation cyclophosphamide. The table came from immunoSEQ multiplex PCR; TCRdb's copy has only in-frame clones and leaves some out. The sample includes tens of thousands of clones, nearly 99% of them seen just once. The naive gate required viable CD3+CD4+ or CD3+CD8+ cells with CCR7+CD45RA+CD45RO-CD95-CD27+CD28+ phenotype. Sequences were obtained from naive CD4+ T cells sorted from PBMCs. These receptors were collected from a man in his forties in good health, CMV-negative, and a related stem cell transplant donor.

The chain combines TRBV9 with TRBJ2-7, with 8 bases aligning to TRBD1. J gave up 2 bases and V 3 bases, and 7 bases lay outside the gene matches. Germline V CDR1 and CDR2: SGDLS, YYNGEE. This CDR3 has 15 amino acids. The CDR3 nucleotides read TGTGCCAGCAGCGCCGGACAGGGATCCACCTACGAGCAGTACTTC. It encodes CASSAGQGSTYEQYF.

CDR3 nucleotides: TGTGCCAGCAGTCGGACAGGGAATGAGCAGTTCTTC. This codes for CASSRTGNEQFF. V usage is TRBV27 and J usage is TRBJ2-1; TRBD1 aligns across 8 bases. Germline CDR1 and CDR2: MNHEY and SMNVEV (reference sequence). V shed 5 bases, J shed 7 bases, and the junction held 1 base outside the gene matches. The CDR3 runs to 12 residues.

The chain recombines TRBV19 with TRBJ2-7, with 8 positions matching TRBD2. This CDR3 has 15 amino acids. Germline lookup yields CDR1 LNHDA and CDR2 SQIVND (reference sequence). V shed 1 base and J 2 bases; nucleotides not matched to a gene: 4. The CDR3 is CASSIAGGVAYEQYF. The CDR3 nucleotides are TGTGCCAGTAGTATAGCGGGAGGGGTCGCCTACGAGCAGTACTTC.

J is TRBJ2-1 and V is TRBV19; the D gene is possibly TRBD2 (7 bases). Germline-derived CDR1 and CDR2 are LNHDA and SQIVND (reference sequence). This CDR3 has 15 amino acids. Deletions cut 7 bases from V and 5 bases from J, with 18 bases between. The CDR3 nucleotides read TGTGCCAGTACCAAAGGGGAGGGGGGGAACAATGAGCAGTTCTTC. This encodes CASTKGEGGNNEQFF.

V gene TRBV6-5 combines with J gene TRBJ2-5; TRBD2 matches 7 bases. J lost 1 base, V lost 6 bases, and 2 bases had no gene match. Germline V CDR1 and CDR2: MNHEY, SVGAGI. The CDR3 spans 13 residues. The CDR3: CASRGGVQETQYF. CDR3 coding DNA: TGTGCCAGCAGGGGGGGGGTCCAAGAGACCCAGTACTTC.

This rearrangement joins TRBV18 to TRBJ2-1; TRBD2 agrees at 10 bases. This CDR3 is built from 20 residues. The ends lost 1 base at V and 4 bases at J; junction bases unmatched: 16. Per germline, CDR1 KGHSH and CDR2 LQKENI. CDR3 coding DNA: TGTGCCAGCTCACCACTCGCTAGCGGGGGAGCTCGAATCCAATACAATGAGCAGTTCTTC. It codes for CASSPLASGGARIQYNEQFF.

The V gene is TRBV5-4, the J gene TRBJ1-2; 10 bases align to TRBD1. Germline lookup yields CDR1 SGHNT and CDR2 YYREEE (reference sequence). The V and J ends lost 4 bases and 4 bases, in that order; junction bases with no gene match: 4. The CDR3 is made up of 14 amino acids. The CDR3 nucleotides are TGTGCCAGCAGCCCCGGGACAGGGGCCTATGGCTACACCTTC. This sequence encodes CASSPGTGAYGYTF. The whole variable domain, remainder taken from reference TRBV5-4 and TRBJ1-2, is ETGVTQSPTHLIKTRGQQVTLRCSSQSGHNTVSWYQQALGQGPQFIFQYYREEENGRGNFPPRFSGLQFPNYSSELNVNALELDDSALYLCASSPGTGAYGYTFGSGTRLTVV.